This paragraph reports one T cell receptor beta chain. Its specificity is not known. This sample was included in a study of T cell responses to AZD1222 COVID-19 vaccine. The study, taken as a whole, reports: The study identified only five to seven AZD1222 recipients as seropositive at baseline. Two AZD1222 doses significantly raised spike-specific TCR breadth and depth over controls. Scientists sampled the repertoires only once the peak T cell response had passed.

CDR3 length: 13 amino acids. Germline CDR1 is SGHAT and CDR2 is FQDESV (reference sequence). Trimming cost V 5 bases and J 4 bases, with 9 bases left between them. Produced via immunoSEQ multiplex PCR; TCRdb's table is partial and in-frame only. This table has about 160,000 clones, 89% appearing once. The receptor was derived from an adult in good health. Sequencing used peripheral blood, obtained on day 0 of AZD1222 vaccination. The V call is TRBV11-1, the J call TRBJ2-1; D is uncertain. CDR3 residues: CASSPLGYNEQFF. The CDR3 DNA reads TGTGCCAGCAGCCCTCTGGGGTACAATGAGCAGTTCTTC.